This T cell receptor beta chain was sequenced during a study of blood T cell repertoires in COVID-19. In the study overall: Sites across the United States, Italy and Spain contributed samples from acute and convalescent COVID-19.

V lost 4 bases and J lost 2; bases outside the gene matches: 3. Germline V gene lookup returns CDR1 SGHDT and CDR2 YYEEEE. The CDR3 runs 15 residues. Clones were read by immunoSEQ multiplex PCR, and TCRdb kept only the in-frame ones, dropping some. The sample holds around 320,000 clones, under 90% seen once. This TCR was sampled from a woman aged 50 to 65 who had been exposed to COVID-19. Material: PBMCs or T cells enriched from blood (not recorded which). The V and J genes are TRBV5-6 and TRBJ2-2, with 9 bases lining up with TRBD1. CDR3 sequence reads: CASSPTGGNTGELFF. In DNA, the CDR3 is TGTGCCAGCAGCCCTACAGGGGGCAACACCGGGGAGCTGTTTTTT.